One sample yielded the 14 T cell receptor beta chains listed below, sequenced in a study of PD-L1 blockade in urothelial cancer. Time point specified: pretreatment peripheral blood. Sequencing used immunoSEQ multiplex PCR; TCRdb keeps in-frame clones, though not all of them. The sample has 38,000 or so clones, about 82% seen once. Sequencing used PBMCs, obtained around atezolizumab (anti-PD-L1) treatment. The receptors were gathered from a man at least 80 years old with urothelial cancer.

The V gene is TRBV28, the J gene TRBJ1-3, with 7 bases identical to TRBD1. The V gene's germline CDR1 is MDHEN and CDR2 SYDVKM. The V segment lost 6 bases and the J segment 0 bases; nucleotides outside the gene matches: 5. The CDR3 totals 15 residues. The CDR3 coding sequence is TGTGCCAGCAGCGCAGGACAGGCCTCTGGAAACACCATATATTTT. Translation gives CASSAGQASGNTIYF.

The V call is TRBV15, the J call TRBJ1-3; 10 bases align to TRBD1. There are 18 residues in the CDR3. Germline V lookup: CDR1 LNHNV, CDR2 YYDKDF (reference sequence). Trimming at V came to 3 bases and at J to 2 bases, leaving 10 bases not matched to a gene. The CDR3 DNA sequence: TGTGCCACCAGCAGCTCCTTCGGGACAGGGGTTGCTGGAAACACCATATATTTT. It codes for CATSSSFGTGVAGNTIYF. The complete variable domain, with remaining parts taken from reference TRBV15 and TRBJ1-3, reads DAMVIQNPRYQVTQFGKPVTLSCSQTLNHNVMYWYQQKSSQAPKLLFHYYDKDFNNEADTPDNFQSRRPNTSFCFLDIRSPGLGDTAMYLCATSSSFGTGVAGNTIYFGEGSWLTVV.

This clone was observed a single time. The genes are TRBV28 and TRBJ1-1; 8 bases match TRBD1. The CDR3 sequence is 12 residues long. Germline V gives CDR1 MDHEN, CDR2 SYDVKM. J lost 10 bases, V lost 5 bases, and 6 bases had no gene match. CDR3 protein: CASSPRGPPAFF. In DNA, the CDR3 is TGTGCCAGCAGTCCCAGGGGGCCCCCAGCTTTCTTT. Combining the CDR3 with reference TRBV28 and TRBJ1-1 gives the whole variable domain DVKVTQSSRYLVKRTGEKVFLECVQDMDHENMFWYRQDPGLGLRLIYFSYDVKMKEKGDIPEGYSVSREKKERFSLILESASTNQTSMYLCASSPRGPPAFFGQGTRLTVV.

This chain connects TRBV19 to TRBJ1-3; D is unclear. Germline V lookup: CDR1 LNHDA, CDR2 SQIVND (reference sequence). This CDR3 region has 13 residues. Trimming shortened V by 6 bases and J by 0 bases, and 6 bases separated the two germline ends. DNA of the CDR3: TGTGCCAGTAGGCAGTTCTCTGGAAACACCATATATTTT. Its translation is CASRQFSGNTIYF.

This clone was seen a single time. The chain is built from TRBV7-9 and TRBJ1-5; D is perhaps TRBD1 (6 bases). V was shortened by 5 bases and J by 7 bases, with 15 bases between the two germline ends. The germline CDR1 and CDR2 sequences are SEHNR and FQNEAQ (reference sequence). CDR3 length: 14 amino acids. The CDR3 nucleotides are TGTGCCAGCAGCCACCAGGGGCCCAACCAGCCCCAGCATTTT. Residues: CASSHQGPNQPQHF.

This chain links TRBV28 with TRBJ1-4, with D unclear. Germline CDR1 is MDHEN and CDR2 is SYDVKM. CDR3 length: 13 residues. V lost 3 bases, J lost 6 bases, and 8 bases lay in between. CDR3 sequence reads: CASSLAQYEKLFF. The DNA for the CDR3 is TGTGCCAGCAGTTTGGCTCAGTATGAAAAACTGTTTTTT.

The chain employs TRBV19 and TRBJ1-3; possibly TRBD1 for D (6 bases). The CDR3 consists of 13 residues. The germline V gene has CDR1 LNHDA and CDR2 SQIVND (reference sequence). Trimming took 8 bases from V and 3 from J, leaving 11 bases between them. This CDR3 reads CASPNRVGNTIYF. The CDR3 coding sequence is TGTGCCAGTCCGAACAGGGTTGGAAACACCATATATTTT.

The chain uses TRBV10-3 and TRBJ1-1; a weak D match, TRBD1 (6 bases). Trimming pared 9 bases from V and 4 bases from J, leaving 21 bases between. The CDR3 sequence is 15 residues long. Germline assignment: CDR1 ENHRY and CDR2 SYGVKD. CDR3 DNA: TGTGCCATTCTCTCTCCAGGGGCAAGGGCCACTGAAGCTTTCTTT. It translates to CAILSPGARATEAFF.

The chain links TRBV5-1 to TRBJ2-5, with 8 bases fitting TRBD1. CDR3 length: 14 amino acids. The V segment lost 0 bases and the J segment 5 bases; nucleotides outside the gene matches: 3. The germline gives CDR1 SGHRS, CDR2 YFSETQ. The CDR3 bases are TGCGCCAGCAGCTTGGACAGGGGGAGTGAGACCCAGTACTTC. Its translation is CASSLDRGSETQYF.

The chain has TRBV19 and TRBJ1-4, with D possibly being TRBD1 (6 bases). The V gene lost 4 bases and the J gene lost 8 bases, with 11 bases spanning the gap. Germline loops: CDR1 LNHDA, CDR2 SQIVND (reference sequence). This CDR3 has 13 amino acids. CDR3 protein: CASSKGQREKLFF. DNA of the CDR3: TGTGCCAGTAGTAAGGGACAACGAGAAAAACTGTTTTTT.

This clone turned up a few times. V and J are TRBV5-1 and TRBJ1-4; D is perhaps TRBD1 (6 bases). V was trimmed by 3 bases and J by 8 bases, leaving 11 bases between them. The CDR3 totals 13 residues. Per germline, CDR1 SGHRS and CDR2 YFSETQ. The CDR3 is CASSSQGTEKLFF. CDR3 nucleotides: TGCGCCAGCAGCTCACAGGGAACCGAAAAACTGTTTTTT.

The chain employs TRBV13 and TRBJ2-7; maybe TRBD2 (5 bases). Per the germline V gene, CDR1 is PRHDT and CDR2 is FYEKMQ (reference sequence). This CDR3 is built from 15 residues. V lost 1 base and J lost 3, with 13 bases in between. In DNA, the CDR3 is TGTGCCAGCAGCTTAGTCGGGGAGAGCCTCTACGAGCAGTACTTC. Translation: CASSLVGESLYEQYF.

The gene calls are TRBV19 and TRBJ1-1; no reliable D call. V lost 7 bases, J lost 6 bases, and 15 bases lay in between. Germline V CDR1 and CDR2: LNHDA, SQIVND (reference sequence). The CDR3 loop spans 13 amino acids. CDR3 DNA: TGTGCCAGTACCGACGTCATGGGAGCTGAAGCTTTCTTT. It codes for CASTDVMGAEAFF.

This sequence joins TRBV18 and TRBJ2-5; 12 bases map to TRBD2. Looked up from germline, CDR1 is KGHSH and CDR2 is LQKENI. The CDR3 is made up of 15 amino acids. V trimming: 3 bases; J trimming: 4 bases; junction bases outside the gene matches: 3. The CDR3 coding sequence is TGTGCCAGCTCACCCGCGACTAGCGGGAGAGAGACCCAGTACTTC. It codes for CASSPATSGRETQYF. Full variable domain (missing parts from reference TRBV18 and TRBJ2-5): NAGVMQNPRHLVRRRGQEARLRCSPMKGHSHVYWYRQLPEEGLKFMVYLQKENIIDESGMPKERFSAEFPKEGPSILRIQQVVRGDSAAYFCASSPATSGRETQYFGPGTRLLVL.